The 18 T cell receptor beta chains below all came from one sample that was sequenced in a study of blood T cell repertoires in COVID-19. Here immunoSEQ multiplex PCR was the method, and the copy in TCRdb shows in-frame clones only, minus some. Of tens of thousands of clones listed, 90% to 95% were seen once; the top ten hold 1.5% to 2%. Source material: peripheral blood. These receptors came from a woman aged 45-59 years in a cohort sampled during active COVID-19.

The chain carries TRBV5-4 and TRBJ1-1; TRBD1 is a possible D gene (6 bases). Germline CDR1 is SGHNT and CDR2 is YYREEE (reference sequence). V was cut by 1 base and J by 5 bases, with 15 bases left in between. The CDR3 is made up of 15 amino acids. This CDR3 is CASSLRQGSGTEAFF. As DNA, the CDR3 is TGTGCCAGCAGCTTGAGGCAGGGGTCGGGAACTGAAGCTTTCTTT.

This clone was picked up one time. The V and J genes are TRBV19 and TRBJ2-3; 9 bases are shared with TRBD1. CDR1 LNHDA and CDR2 SQIVND come from the germline V gene (reference sequence). The trim removed 4 bases at V and 4 bases at J, leaving 3 bases unmatched. The CDR3 has 14 residues. The CDR3 region is CASSNRGQSDTQYF. For the CDR3, the DNA is TGTGCCAGTAGTAACAGGGGGCAGTCAGATACGCAGTATTTT.

The chain employs TRBV6-5 and TRBJ2-3, with D possibly matching TRBD2 (5 bases). V was cut by 8 bases and J by 0 bases, with 15 bases left in between. CDR3 size: 15 residues. The germline gives CDR1 MNHEY, CDR2 SVGAGI. The CDR3, as DNA: TGTGCCAGCGGCCGGACTTTAACTAGCACAGATACGCAGTATTTT. Translated: CASGRTLTSTDTQYF.

This chain connects TRBV18 to TRBJ1-5, with a possible D match to TRBD1 (5 bases). Per germline, CDR1 KGHSH and CDR2 LQKENI. This CDR3 has 14 residues. The V gene lost 6 bases and the J gene lost 3 bases, with 12 bases spanning the gap. CDR3 bases: TGTGCCAGCTCCCCCCAAGGGGACAATCAGCCCCAGCATTTT. This translates into CASSPQGDNQPQHF.

The V and J genes are TRBV7-8 and TRBJ1-4, with 8 bases lining up with TRBD1. CDR1 is SGHVS, CDR2 FQNEAQ, per germline. There are 17 residues in the CDR3. V gave up 1 base and J gave up 4 bases; unmatched junction bases: 8. As DNA, the CDR3 is TGTGCCAGCAGCTTAGGGTACAGGGGGGCCCTTAATGAAAAACTGTTTTTT. This codes for CASSLGYRGALNEKLFF.

The V call is TRBV15, the J call TRBJ1-3, with D uncertain. V lost 4 bases, J lost 2 bases, and 6 bases lay in between. The CDR3 extends over 13 amino acids. Germline V gene data show CDR1 as LNHNV and CDR2 as YYDKDF (reference sequence). The CDR3 DNA is TGTGCCACCAGCATCCAGACTGGAAACACCATATATTTT. It specifies CATSIQTGNTIYF.

The V and J genes are TRBV27 and TRBJ1-5, with D tentatively TRBD1 (6 bases). CDR3 length: 13 amino acids. CDR1 is MNHEY and CDR2 is SMNVEV in the germline V gene (reference sequence). V was clipped by 5 bases and J by 4 bases, with 9 bases between them. The CDR3 reads CASSLQGNQPQHF. CDR3 nucleotides: TGTGCCAGCAGTCTGCAGGGGAATCAGCCCCAGCATTTT.

The V gene is TRBV5-1, the J gene TRBJ2-3; D may be TRBD2 (5 bases). The CDR3 contains 15 residues. The V gene lost 2 bases and the J gene lost 6 bases, with 16 bases spanning the gap. CDR1 is SGHRS, CDR2 YFSETQ, per germline. CDR3 sequence reads: CASSLGDQGGDTQYF. CDR3 in DNA: TGCGCCAGCAGCTTAGGTGACCAAGGCGGGGATACGCAGTATTTT.

V gene TRBV7-8 combines with J gene TRBJ2-7; tentative D call: TRBD2 (6 bases). V lost 0 bases, J lost 2 bases, and 8 bases lay in between. CDR3 length equals 14 residues. CDR1 and CDR2 from the germline V gene are SGHVS and FQNEAQ. The CDR3 reads CASSLAGLTYEQYF. In nucleotides, the CDR3 is TGTGCCAGCAGCTTAGCGGGACTTACCTACGAGCAGTACTTC.

This clone was seen once. The gene calls are TRBV6-5 and TRBJ1-5, with 10 positions matching TRBD1. Germline V CDR1 and CDR2: MNHEY, SVGAGI. V shed 6 bases, J shed 6 bases, and the junction held 8 bases outside the gene matches. The CDR3 totals 15 residues. Here the CDR3 reads CASSADRGLFQPQHF. Here the CDR3 DNA reads TGTGCCAGCAGCGCTGACAGGGGGCTGTTTCAGCCCCAGCATTTT.

V is TRBV6-1 and J is TRBJ2-7, with 8 bases matching TRBD2. Looked up from germline, CDR1 is MNHNS and CDR2 is SASEGT. CDR3 length: 16 residues. Trimming took 4 bases from V and 6 from J; bases not matched to a gene: 14. CDR3 sequence: CASSGLALPPWGEQYF. As DNA, the CDR3 is TGTGCCAGCAGTGGACTAGCGTTACCACCCTGGGGCGAGCAGTACTTC.

The chain joins TRBV7-2 to TRBJ1-5, with D possibly TRBD1 on 5 matching bases. This CDR3 contains 13 residues. V lost 3 bases and J 5 bases, leaving 8 bases between the germline ends. Germline V CDR1 and CDR2: SGHTA, FQGNSA. The CDR3 DNA reads as TGTGCCAGCAGCTTCCGGGGGGATCAGCCCCAGCATTTT. Amino acids: CASSFRGDQPQHF.

The rearrangement uses TRBV6-5 and TRBJ1-2; D unclear. Germline values: CDR1 MNHEY, CDR2 SVGAGI. Trimming stripped 0 bases from V and 5 bases from J, with 10 bases between. The CDR3 loop spans 14 amino acids. In DNA, the CDR3 is TGTGCCAGCAGTTACTCGTCTCAGTGGTATGGCTACACCTTC. Protein sequence: CASSYSSQWYGYTF.

The chain joins TRBV2 to TRBJ2-7, with D possibly TRBD2 on 7 matching bases. The CDR3 is made up of 15 amino acids. The germline V gene encodes CDR1 SNHLY and CDR2 FYNNEI. V lost 3 bases and J 4 bases, leaving 16 bases between the germline ends. This CDR3 reads CASSDGVRGGYEQYF. CDR3 sequence (DNA): TGTGCCAGCAGTGACGGAGTAAGGGGGGGGTACGAGCAGTACTTC. Using reference TRBV2 and TRBJ2-7 for the parts outside the CDR3, the full variable domain is EPEVTQTPSHQVTQMGQEVILRCVPISNHLYFYWYRQILGQKVEFLVSFYNNEISEKSEIFDDQFSVERPDGSNFTLKIRSTKLEDSAMYFCASSDGVRGGYEQYFGPGTRLTVT.

This sequence joins TRBV18 and TRBJ1-5; no clear D gene. This CDR3 is built from 14 residues. Trimming shortened V by 3 bases and J by 4 bases, and 10 bases separated the two germline ends. Germline assignment: CDR1 KGHSH and CDR2 LQKENI. The CDR3 region is CASSPGTGNQPQHF. The CDR3 nucleotides are TGTGCCAGCTCACCGGGCACGGGGAATCAGCCCCAGCATTTT.

CDR3 bases: TGTGCCAGCAGCACTATCCGACAGGGCCATGGCTACACCTTC. Its translation is CASSTIRQGHGYTF. This chain links TRBV7-9 with TRBJ1-2, with TRBD1 matching over 7 bases. Per the germline V gene, CDR1 is SEHNR and CDR2 is FQNEAQ (reference sequence). The V and J ends lost 5 bases and 6 bases, in that order; junction bases with no gene match: 9. The CDR3 extends over 14 amino acids.

Comments on this clone: An end of the junction differs from the germline gene, which may be a read error. The gene calls are TRBV11-3 and TRBJ1-1; possibly TRBD1 for D (5 bases). Germline lookup yields CDR1 SGHNT and CDR2 YENEEA. CDR3 size: 12 residues. As DNA, the CDR3 is TGTGCCAGCAGCTCTCCTGGGGGGGTCCACCACTTT. As protein: CASSSPGGVHHF.

This clone occurred once. The chain uses TRBV7-3 and TRBJ2-1; D call uncertain. Germline values: CDR1 SGHTA, CDR2 FQGTGA. The germline V and J ends were trimmed by 0 bases and 8 bases, with 8 bases remaining between them. CDR3 size: 13 residues. The CDR3, as DNA: TGTGCCAGCAGCTTAACCTTAGCTGATGAGCAGTTCTTC. Translating it yields CASSLTLADEQFF. The whole variable domain, remainder taken from reference TRBV7-3 and TRBJ2-1, is GAGVSQTPSNKVTEKGKYVELRCDPISGHTALYWYRQSLGQGPEFLIYFQGTGAADDSGLPNDRFFAVRPEGSVSTLKIQRTERGDSAVYLCASSLTLADEQFFGPGTRLTVL.